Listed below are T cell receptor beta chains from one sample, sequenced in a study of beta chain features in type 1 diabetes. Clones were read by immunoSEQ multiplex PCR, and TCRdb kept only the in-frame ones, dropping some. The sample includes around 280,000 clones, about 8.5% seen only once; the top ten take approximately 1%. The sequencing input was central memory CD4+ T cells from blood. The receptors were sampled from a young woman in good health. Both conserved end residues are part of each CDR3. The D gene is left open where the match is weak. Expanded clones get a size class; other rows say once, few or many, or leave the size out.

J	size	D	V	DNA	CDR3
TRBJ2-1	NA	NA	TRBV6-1	TGTGCCAGCAGCCCTCGCGGACAGAAGCAGTTCTTC	CASSPRGQKQFF
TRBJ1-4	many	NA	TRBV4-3	TGCGCCAGCAGCCCCACGTGGGTCGCGACTAATGAAAAACTGTTTTTT	CASSPTWVATNEKLFF
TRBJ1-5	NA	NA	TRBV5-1	TGCGCCAGCAGCTTGGGGGGACACCGCGGCAATCAGCCCCAGCATTTT	CASSLGGHRGNQPQHF
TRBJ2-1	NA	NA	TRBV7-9	TGTGCCAGCAGCTTAGATGGTCGCGAGGAGCAGTTCTTC	CASSLDGREEQFF
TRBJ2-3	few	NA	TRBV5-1	TGCGCCAGCAGCGTAGGGAATTCAAACGGGGCAGATACGCAGTATTTT	CASSVGNSNGADTQYF
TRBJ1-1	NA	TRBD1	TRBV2	TGTGCCAGCACGGGACAGGTCTCGTTTACTGAAGCTTTCTTT	CASTGQVSFTEAFF
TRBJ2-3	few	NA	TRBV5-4	TGTGCCAGCAGCCAGGATCGCACAGATACGCAGTATTTT	CASSQDRTDTQYF
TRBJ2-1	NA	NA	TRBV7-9	TGTGCCAGCAGCTTTGGTCTTAACTCCAATGAGCAGTTCTTC	CASSFGLNSNEQFF
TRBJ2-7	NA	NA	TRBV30	TGTGCCTGGAGTGTACCAGGGGGACTTCACGAGCAGTACTTC	CAWSVPGGLHEQYF
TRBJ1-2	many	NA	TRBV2	TGTGCCAGCAGTGAACAGGGGAGTGGCTACACCTTC	CASSEQGSGYTF
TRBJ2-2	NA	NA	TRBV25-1	TGTGCCAGCAGTGCCCCCCATTCTAGCACCGGGGAGCTGTTTTTT	CASSAPHSSTGELFF
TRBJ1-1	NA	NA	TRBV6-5	TGTGCCAGCAGTTCCACATGGAACACTGAAGCTTTCTTT	CASSSTWNTEAFF
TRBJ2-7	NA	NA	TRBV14	TGTGCCAGCAGCCAAGTGCAGGGATCGGGCCGAGGACACTACGAGCAGTACTTC	CASSQVQGSGRGHYEQYF
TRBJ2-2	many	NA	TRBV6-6	TGTGCCAGCACCCCTCGGGGGCTGCAGTCCGGGGAGCTGTTTTTT	CASTPRGLQSGELFF
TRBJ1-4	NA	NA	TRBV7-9	TGTGCCAGCAGCCTAAACAGGGTTGGCGAAAAACTGTTTTTT	CASSLNRVGEKLFF
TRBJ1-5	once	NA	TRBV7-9	TGTGCCAGCAGCTCCGCGGGTGGTCAGGCAAATCAGCCCCAGCATTTT	CASSSAGGQANQPQHF